The clone carrying this T cell receptor beta chain was seen just once. No antigen is known for it. This record belongs to a study of OX40 agonist ivuxolimab in advanced cancers. Background on the study: Patients took ivuxolimab, an agonistic anti-OX40 (CD134) antibody. Patients treated during dose escalation were battling hepatocellular carcinoma, melanoma, renal cell or head and neck cancer.

Study results and caveats: Dose levels from 0.1 to 3.0 mg/kg saw CD4+ and CD8+ blood T cells expand clonally by week 6.

Clones were sequenced by immunoSEQ multiplex PCR, and TCRdb holds only the in-frame ones, with some missing. The repertoire has over 50,000 clones, roughly 84% of them found once; the top ten carry approximately 0.49%. Sequencing was performed on CD4+ or CD8+ T cells sorted from blood, taken in a trial of the OX40 agonist ivuxolimab. The receptor's source is an adult with an advanced solid tumor such as melanoma, head and neck, liver or kidney cancer.

The CDR3 spells CASSLINSGYEQYF. CDR3 nucleotides: TGTGCCAGCAGTTTAATTAACTCGGGCTACGAGCAGTACTTC. The chain links TRBV28 to TRBJ2-7; D gene unclear. The germline V gene encodes CDR1 MDHEN and CDR2 SYDVKM. This CDR3 has 14 residues. Trimming cost V 2 bases and J 3 bases, with 11 bases left between them.